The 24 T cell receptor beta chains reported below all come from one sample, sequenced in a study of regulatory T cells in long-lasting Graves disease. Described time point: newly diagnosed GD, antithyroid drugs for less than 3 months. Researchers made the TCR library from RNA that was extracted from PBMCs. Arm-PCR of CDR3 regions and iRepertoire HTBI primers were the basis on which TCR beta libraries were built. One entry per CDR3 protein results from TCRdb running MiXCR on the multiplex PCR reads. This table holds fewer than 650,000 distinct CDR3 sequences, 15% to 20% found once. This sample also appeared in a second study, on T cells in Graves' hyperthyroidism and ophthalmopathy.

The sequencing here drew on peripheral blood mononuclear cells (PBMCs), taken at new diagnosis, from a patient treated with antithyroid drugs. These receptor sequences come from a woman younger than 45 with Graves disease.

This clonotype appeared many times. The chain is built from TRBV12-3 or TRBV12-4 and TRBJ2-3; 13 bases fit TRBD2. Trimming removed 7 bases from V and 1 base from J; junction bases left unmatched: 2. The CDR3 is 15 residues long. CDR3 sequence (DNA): TGTGCCAGCACAGGACTAGCGGGAGGCACAGATACGCAGTATTTT. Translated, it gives CASTGLAGGTDTQYF.

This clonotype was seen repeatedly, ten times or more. CDR3 amino acids: CASGQLGPNSGNTIYF. The CDR3 nucleotides are TGTGCCAGCGGGCAACTGGGGCCGAACTCTGGAAACACCATATATTTT. This chain connects TRBV2 to TRBJ1-3; a possible D gene is TRBD1 (5 bases). The CDR3 covers 16 residues. CDR1 SNHLY and CDR2 FYNNEI come from the germline V gene. Trimming took 8 bases from V and 0 from J, leaving 17 bases between them.

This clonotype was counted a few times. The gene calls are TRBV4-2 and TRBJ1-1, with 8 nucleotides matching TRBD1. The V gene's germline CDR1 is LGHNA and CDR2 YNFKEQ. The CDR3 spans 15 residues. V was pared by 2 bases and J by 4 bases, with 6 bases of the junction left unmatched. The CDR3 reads CASSQKQGVGTEAFF. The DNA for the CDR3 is TGTGCCAGCAGCCAAAAACAGGGGGTGGGCACTGAAGCTTTCTTT.

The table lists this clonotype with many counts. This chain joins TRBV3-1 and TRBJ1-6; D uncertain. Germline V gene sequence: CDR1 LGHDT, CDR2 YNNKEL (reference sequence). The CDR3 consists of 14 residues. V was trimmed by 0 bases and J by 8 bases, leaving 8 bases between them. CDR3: CASSQEGYDSPLHF. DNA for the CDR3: TGTGCCAGCAGCCAAGAGGGCTACGATTCACCCCTCCACTTT.

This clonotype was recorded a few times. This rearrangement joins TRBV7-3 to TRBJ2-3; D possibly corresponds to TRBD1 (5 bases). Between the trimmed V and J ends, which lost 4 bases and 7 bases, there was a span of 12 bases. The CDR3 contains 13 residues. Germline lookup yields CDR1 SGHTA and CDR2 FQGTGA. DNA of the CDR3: TGTGCCAGCAGCTCGTCGGCAGGGTATACGCAGTATTTT. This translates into CASSSSAGYTQYF.

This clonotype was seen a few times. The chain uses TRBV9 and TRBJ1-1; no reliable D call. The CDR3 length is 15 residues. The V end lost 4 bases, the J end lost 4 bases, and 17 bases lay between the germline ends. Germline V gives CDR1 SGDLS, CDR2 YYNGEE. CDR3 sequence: CASSPLLGSTTEAFF. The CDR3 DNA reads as TGTGCCAGCAGCCCTCTGTTGGGGTCGACCACTGAAGCTTTCTTT.

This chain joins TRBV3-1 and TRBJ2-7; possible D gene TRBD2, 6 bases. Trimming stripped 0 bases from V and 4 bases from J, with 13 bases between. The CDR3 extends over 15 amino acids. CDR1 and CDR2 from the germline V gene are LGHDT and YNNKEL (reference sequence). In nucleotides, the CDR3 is TGTGCCAGCAGCCAAGACCCGGGACTTACATACGAGCAGTACTTC. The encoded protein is CASSQDPGLTYEQYF.

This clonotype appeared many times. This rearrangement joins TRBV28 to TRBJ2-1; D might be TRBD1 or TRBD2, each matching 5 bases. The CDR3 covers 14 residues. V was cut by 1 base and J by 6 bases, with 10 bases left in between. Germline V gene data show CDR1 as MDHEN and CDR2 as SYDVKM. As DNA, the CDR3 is TGTGCCAGCAGTTTATACGGGACGCGCAATGAGCAGTTCTTC. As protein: CASSLYGTRNEQFF.

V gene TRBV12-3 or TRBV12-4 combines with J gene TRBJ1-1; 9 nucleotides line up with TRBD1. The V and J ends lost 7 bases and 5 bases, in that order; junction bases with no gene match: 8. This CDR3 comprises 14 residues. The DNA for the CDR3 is TGTGCCAGCAATACAGGGGGCGTAACGACTGAAGCTTTCTTT. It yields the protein CASNTGGVTTEAFF.

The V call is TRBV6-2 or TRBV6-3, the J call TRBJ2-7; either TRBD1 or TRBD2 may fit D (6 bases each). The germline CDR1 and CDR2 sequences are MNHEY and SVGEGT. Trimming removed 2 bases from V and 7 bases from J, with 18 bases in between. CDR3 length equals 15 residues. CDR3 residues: CASSYTVGGPGEQYF. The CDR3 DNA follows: TGTGCCAGCAGTTACACGGTGGGGGGCCCCGGGGAGCAGTACTTC.

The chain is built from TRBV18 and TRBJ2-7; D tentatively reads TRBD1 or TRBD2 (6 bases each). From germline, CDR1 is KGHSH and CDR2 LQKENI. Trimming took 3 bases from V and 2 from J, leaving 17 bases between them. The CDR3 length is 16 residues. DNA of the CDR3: TGTGCCAGCTCACCCGCGGCGGGACAAGCAGCCTACGAGCAGTACTTC. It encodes CASSPAAGQAAYEQYF.

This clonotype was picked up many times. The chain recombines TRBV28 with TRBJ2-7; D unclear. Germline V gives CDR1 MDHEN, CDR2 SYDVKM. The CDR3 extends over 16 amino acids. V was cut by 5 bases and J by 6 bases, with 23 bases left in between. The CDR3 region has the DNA TGTGCCAGCAGTCCCCCAGGCGAGGTTCCCATTGGCGAGCAGTACTTC. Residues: CASSPPGEVPIGEQYF. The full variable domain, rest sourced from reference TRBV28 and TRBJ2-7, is DVKVTQSSRYLVKRTGEKVFLECVQDMDHENMFWYRQDPGLGLRLIYFSYDVKMKEKGDIPEGYSVSREKKERFSLILESASTNQTSMYLCASSPPGEVPIGEQYFGPGTRLTVT.

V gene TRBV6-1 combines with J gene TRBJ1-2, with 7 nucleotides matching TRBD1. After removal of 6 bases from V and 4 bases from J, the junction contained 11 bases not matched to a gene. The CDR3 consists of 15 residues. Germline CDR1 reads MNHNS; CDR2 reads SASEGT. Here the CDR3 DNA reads TGTGCCAGCAGGGGGACAGCCTCACCCGGCTATGGCTACACCTTC. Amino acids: CASRGTASPGYGYTF.

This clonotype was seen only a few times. Here the CDR3 DNA reads TGTGCCTGGAGTGTACGTGGTGGGGGCAATCAGCCCCAGCATTTT. This translates into CAWSVRGGGNQPQHF. The chain uses TRBV30 and TRBJ1-5; the D is unclear. Germline V gene lookup returns CDR1 GTSNPN and CDR2 SVGIG (reference sequence). The CDR3 extends over 15 amino acids. The ends were cut back, 0 bases at V and 2 bases at J, with 11 bases in the middle.

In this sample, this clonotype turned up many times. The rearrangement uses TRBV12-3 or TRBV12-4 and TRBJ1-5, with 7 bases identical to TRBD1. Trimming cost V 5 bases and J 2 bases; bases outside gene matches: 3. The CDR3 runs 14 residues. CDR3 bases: TGTGCCAGCAGTCGAACAGGGGGCAATCAGCCCCAGCATTTT. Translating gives CASSRTGGNQPQHF.

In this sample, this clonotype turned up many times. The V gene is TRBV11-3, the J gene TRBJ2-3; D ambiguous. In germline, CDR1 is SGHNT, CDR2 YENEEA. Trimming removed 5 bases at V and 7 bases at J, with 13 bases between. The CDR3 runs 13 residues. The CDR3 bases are TGTGCCAGCAGCATCCGAGGTGTAAATACGCAGTATTTT. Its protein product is CASSIRGVNTQYF.

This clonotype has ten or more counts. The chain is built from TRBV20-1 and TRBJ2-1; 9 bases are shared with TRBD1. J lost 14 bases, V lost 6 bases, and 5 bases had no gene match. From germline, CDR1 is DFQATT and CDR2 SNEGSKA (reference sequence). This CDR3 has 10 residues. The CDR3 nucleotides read TGCAGTGCCCTGGGGGACAGGGAGTTCTTC. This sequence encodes CSALGDREFF.

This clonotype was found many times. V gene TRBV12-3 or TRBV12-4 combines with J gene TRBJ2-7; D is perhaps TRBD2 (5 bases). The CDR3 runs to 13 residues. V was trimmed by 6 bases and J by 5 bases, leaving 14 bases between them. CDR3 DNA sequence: TGTGCCAGCAGGATTACCCCTAGCCACGAGCAGTACTTC. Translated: CASRITPSHEQYF.

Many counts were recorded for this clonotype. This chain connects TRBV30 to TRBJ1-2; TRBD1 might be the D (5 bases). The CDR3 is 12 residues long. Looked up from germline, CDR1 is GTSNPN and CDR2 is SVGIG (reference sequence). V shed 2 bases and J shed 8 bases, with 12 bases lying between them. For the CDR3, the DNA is TGTGCCTGGAGTCGGGACGGAATGGGCTACACCTTC. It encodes CAWSRDGMGYTF.

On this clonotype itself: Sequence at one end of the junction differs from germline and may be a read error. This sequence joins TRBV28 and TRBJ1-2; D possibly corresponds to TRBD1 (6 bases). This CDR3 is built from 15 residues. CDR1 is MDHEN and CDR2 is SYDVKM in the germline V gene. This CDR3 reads CASDLRRGPNYGYTF. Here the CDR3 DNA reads TGTGCCAGCGACCTACGCAGGGGCCCCAACTACGGCTACACCTTC.

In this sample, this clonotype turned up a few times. CDR3 coding DNA: TGTGCCACCGCAAACAATAAAGGATCGGAGACCCAGTACTTC. As protein: CATANNKGSETQYF. The chain uses TRBV27 and TRBJ2-5, with D unresolved. Germline loops: CDR1 MNHEY, CDR2 SMNVEV (reference sequence). Trimming removed 10 bases at V and 5 bases at J, with 20 bases between. The CDR3 has 14 residues.

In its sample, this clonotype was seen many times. The DNA of the CDR3 is TGTGCCAGCAGTCGCCGGGACAGCCCCTACGAGCAGTACTTC. As protein: CASSRRDSPYEQYF. V is TRBV6-2 or TRBV6-3 and J is TRBJ2-7; TRBD1 matches 7 bases. This CDR3 is built from 14 residues. Trimming cost V 5 bases and J 2 bases; bases outside gene matches: 6. Germline assignment: CDR1 MNHEY and CDR2 SVGEGT.

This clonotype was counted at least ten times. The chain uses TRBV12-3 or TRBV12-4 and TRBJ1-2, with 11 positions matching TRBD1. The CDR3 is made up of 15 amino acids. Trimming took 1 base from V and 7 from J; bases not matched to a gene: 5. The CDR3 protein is CASSLEGQGVGGYTF. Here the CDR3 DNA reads TGTGCCAGCAGTTTAGAGGGACAGGGGGTTGGTGGCTACACCTTC.

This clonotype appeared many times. Written as DNA, the CDR3 is TGTGCCAGCAGCCGTCTGAGGGGAAGTACTATCAATCAGCCCCAGCATTTT. Protein sequence: CASSRLRGSTINQPQHF. The V and J genes are TRBV27 and TRBJ1-5; possibly TRBD1 for D (5 bases). V shed 6 bases and J shed 3 bases, with 21 bases lying between them. Germline CDR1 MNHEY, CDR2 SMNVEV (reference sequence). This CDR3 is 17 amino acids long.